This is a list of T cell receptor beta chains from one sample in a study of T cells in Graves' hyperthyroidism and ophthalmopathy. MiXCR was run by TCRdb on the multiplex PCR reads, yielding one entry per CDR3 protein. The sample holds 250,000 to 300,000 distinct CDR3 sequences; roughly 19% are singletons and the top ten take roughly 40%. Sequences were obtained from blood. Receptors originate from a man aged 50 to 60 with Graves' ophthalmopathy. Each CDR3 is given with its conserved first and last residue. D genes are given only for firm matches. Rows may omit the clone size; those that give it use once, few, many or a size class.

TRBV11-3,many,TRBJ2-1,TRBD2,CASSLVAGDNEQFF,TGTGCCAGCAGCTTAGTCGCGGGGGACAATGAGCAGTTCTTC
TRBV15,NA,TRBJ1-5,NA,CATSPGAQVPQHF,TGTGCCACCAGCCCGGGGGCTCAGGTGCCCCAGCATTTT
TRBV9,few,TRBJ2-3,NA,CASSVGWGTDTQYF,TGTGCCAGCAGCGTAGGCTGGGGCACAGATACGCAGTATTTT
TRBV5-4,once,TRBJ1-3,NA,CASSLEQGASSGNTIYF,TGTGCCAGCAGCTTGGAGCAGGGAGCTAGCTCTGGAAACACCATATATTTT
TRBV5-1,NA,TRBJ1-6,NA,CASSLASRGSGDGPPLHF,TGCGCCAGCAGCTTGGCTTCAAGGGGTTCGGGTGATGGTCCACCCCTCCACTTT
TRBV3-1,many,TRBJ2-7,NA,CASSHLGRSSYEQYF,TGTGCCAGCAGCCATTTGGGTCGGAGCTCCTACGAGCAGTACTTC
TRBV10-3,many,TRBJ2-1,TRBD2,CAIMQGLAGGPDEQFF,TGTGCCATCATGCAGGGACTAGCGGGAGGGCCGGATGAGCAGTTCTTC
TRBV30,NA,TRBJ2-7,TRBD2,CAWNGLGFRTSYYEQYF,TGTGCCTGGAACGGTTTGGGTTTTAGGACTAGTTACTACGAGCAGTACTTC
TRBV2,many,TRBJ2-1,TRBD2,CASRASGYSYNEQFF,TGTGCCAGCAGGGCTAGCGGGTACTCCTACAATGAGCAGTTCTTC
TRBV7-2,NA,TRBJ2-3,TRBD2,CASSHTGGGGTDTQYF,TGTGCCAGCAGCCACACCGGGGGAGGGGGCACAGATACGCAGTATTTT
TRBV15,NA,TRBJ1-1,NA,CATSNIPLGENTEAFF,TGTGCCACCAGTAACATACCGCTTGGGGAAAACACTGAAGCTTTCTTT
TRBV5-1,many,TRBJ1-1,NA,CASSLRGGSPEAFF,TGCGCCAGCAGCTTGCGGGGGGGGAGCCCTGAAGCTTTCTTT
TRBV5-1,many,TRBJ2-3,TRBD2,CASSLAASGRTADTQYF,TGCGCCAGCAGCTTGGCGGCTAGCGGGAGAACGGCAGATACGCAGTATTTT
TRBV5-1,few,TRBJ1-6,NA,CASSLRADSMNGSPLHF,TGCGCCAGCAGCTTGCGCGCGGACTCGATGAACGGTTCACCCCTCCACTTT
TRBV6-5,few,TRBJ1-2,NA,CASSYKGNYGYTF,TGTGCCAGCAGTTACAAGGGAAACTATGGCTACACCTTC
TRBV20-1,many,TRBJ2-7,NA,CSARGYSYEQYF,TGCAGTGCTCGGGGGTACTCCTACGAGCAGTACTTC
TRBV2,NA,TRBJ2-7,TRBD2,CASSELAGGPREYEQYF,TGTGCCAGCAGTGAACTAGCGGGAGGGCCCCGGGAGTACGAGCAGTACTTC
TRBV12-3/TRBV12-4,NA,TRBJ2-6,TRBD1,CASSPSAGGYSGANVLTF,TGTGCCAGCAGTCCCTCGGCAGGGGGCTACTCTGGGGCCAACGTCCTGACTTTC
TRBV7-8,many,TRBJ1-1,NA,CASSPRTVRGTEAFF,TGTGCCAGCAGCCCCAGGACCGTTAGGGGCACTGAAGCTTTCTTT
TRBV18,few,TRBJ2-5,NA,CASSPPSSQGGETQYF,TGTGCCAGCTCACCACCGAGTTCTCAGGGTGGGGAGACCCAGTACTTC
TRBV5-6,many,TRBJ2-7,NA,CASSHDQGRPSYEQYF,TGTGCCAGCAGCCACGATCAGGGACGGCCCTCCTACGAGCAGTACTTC
TRBV19,few,TRBJ2-7,NA,CASSISGSGPSYEQYF,TGTGCCAGTAGTATTTCAGGGAGCGGACCCTCCTACGAGCAGTACTTC